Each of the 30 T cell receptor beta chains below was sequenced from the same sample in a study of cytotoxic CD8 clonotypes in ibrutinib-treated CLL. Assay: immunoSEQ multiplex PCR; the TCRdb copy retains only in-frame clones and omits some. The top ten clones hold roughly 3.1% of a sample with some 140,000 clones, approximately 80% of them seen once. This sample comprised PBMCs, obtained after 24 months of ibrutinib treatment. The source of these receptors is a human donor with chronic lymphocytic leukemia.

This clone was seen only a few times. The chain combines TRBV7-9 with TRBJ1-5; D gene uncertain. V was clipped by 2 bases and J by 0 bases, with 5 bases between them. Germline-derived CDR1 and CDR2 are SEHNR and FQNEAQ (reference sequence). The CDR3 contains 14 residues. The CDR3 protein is CASSLRDSNQPQHF. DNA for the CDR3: TGTGCCAGCAGCTTACGGGATAGCAATCAGCCCCAGCATTTT.

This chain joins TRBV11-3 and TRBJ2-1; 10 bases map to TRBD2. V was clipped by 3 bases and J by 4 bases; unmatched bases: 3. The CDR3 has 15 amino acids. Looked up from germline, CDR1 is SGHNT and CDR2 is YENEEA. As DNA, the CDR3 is TGTGCCAGCAGCTTGGAACTAGCGGGGTACAATGAGCAGTTCTTC. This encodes CASSLELAGYNEQFF.

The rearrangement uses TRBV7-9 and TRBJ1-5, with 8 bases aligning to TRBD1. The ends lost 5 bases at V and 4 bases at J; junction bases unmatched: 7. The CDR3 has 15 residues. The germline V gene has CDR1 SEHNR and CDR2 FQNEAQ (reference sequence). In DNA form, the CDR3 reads TGTGCCAGCAGCCCCCCCGGGACAGGTAATCAGCCCCAGCATTTT. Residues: CASSPPGTGNQPQHF.

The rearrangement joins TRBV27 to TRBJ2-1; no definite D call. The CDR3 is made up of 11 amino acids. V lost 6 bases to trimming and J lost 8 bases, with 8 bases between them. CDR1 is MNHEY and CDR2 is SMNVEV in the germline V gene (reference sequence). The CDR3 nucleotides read TGTGCCAGCAGGATGTACGATGAGCAGTTCTTC. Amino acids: CASRMYDEQFF.

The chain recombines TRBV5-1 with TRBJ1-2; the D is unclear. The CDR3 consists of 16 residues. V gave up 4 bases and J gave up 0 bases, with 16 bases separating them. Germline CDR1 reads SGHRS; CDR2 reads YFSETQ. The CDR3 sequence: CASSPSPGSANYGYTF. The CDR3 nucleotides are TGCGCCAGCAGCCCCTCTCCGGGCTCTGCTAACTATGGCTACACCTTC.

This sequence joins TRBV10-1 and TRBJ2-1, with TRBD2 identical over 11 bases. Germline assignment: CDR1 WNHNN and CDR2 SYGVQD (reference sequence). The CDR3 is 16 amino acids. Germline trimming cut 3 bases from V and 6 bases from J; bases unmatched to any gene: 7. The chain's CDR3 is CASSEVAGGFSNEQFF. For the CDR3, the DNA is TGCGCCAGCAGTGAAGTAGCGGGGGGGTTCTCCAATGAGCAGTTCTTC.

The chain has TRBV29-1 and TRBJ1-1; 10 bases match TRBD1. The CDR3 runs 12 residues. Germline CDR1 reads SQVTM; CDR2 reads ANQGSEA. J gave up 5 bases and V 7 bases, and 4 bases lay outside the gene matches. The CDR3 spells CSGTGGGTEAFF. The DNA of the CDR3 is TGCAGCGGGACAGGGGGAGGTACTGAAGCTTTCTTT.

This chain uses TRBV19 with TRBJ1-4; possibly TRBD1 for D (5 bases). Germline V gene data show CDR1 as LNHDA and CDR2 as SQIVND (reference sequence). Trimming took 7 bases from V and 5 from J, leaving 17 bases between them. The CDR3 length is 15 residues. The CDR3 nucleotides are TGTGCCAGTAATTACGGCGGGCAGGGAAATGAAAAACTGTTTTTT. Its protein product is CASNYGGQGNEKLFF. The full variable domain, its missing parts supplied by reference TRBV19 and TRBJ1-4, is DGGITQSPKYLFRKEGQNVTLSCEQNLNHDAMYWYRQDPGQGLRLIYYSQIVNDFQKGDIAEGYSVSREKKESFPLTVTSAQKNPTAFYLCASNYGGQGNEKLFFGSGTQLSVL.

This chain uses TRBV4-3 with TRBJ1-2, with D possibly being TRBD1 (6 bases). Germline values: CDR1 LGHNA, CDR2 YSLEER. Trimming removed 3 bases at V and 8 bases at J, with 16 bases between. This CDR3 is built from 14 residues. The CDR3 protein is CASSQPGQTFGYTF. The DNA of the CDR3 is TGCGCCAGCAGCCAGCCAGGACAGACCTTCGGCTACACCTTC.

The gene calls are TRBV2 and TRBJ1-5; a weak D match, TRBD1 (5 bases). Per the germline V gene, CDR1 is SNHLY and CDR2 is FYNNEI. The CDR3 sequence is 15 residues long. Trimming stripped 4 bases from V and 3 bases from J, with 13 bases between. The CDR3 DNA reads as TGTGCCAGCAGTGTCGGGGGTGGCCTCAATCAGCCCCAGCATTTT. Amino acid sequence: CASSVGGGLNQPQHF.

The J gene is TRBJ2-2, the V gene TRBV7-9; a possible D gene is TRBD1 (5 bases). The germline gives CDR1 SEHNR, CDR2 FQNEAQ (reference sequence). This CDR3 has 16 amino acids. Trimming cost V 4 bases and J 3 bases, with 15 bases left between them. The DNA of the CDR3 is TGTGCCAGCAGCTCGAGTCAGGGTCCGGACACCGGGGAGCTGTTTTTT. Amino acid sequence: CASSSSQGPDTGELFF.

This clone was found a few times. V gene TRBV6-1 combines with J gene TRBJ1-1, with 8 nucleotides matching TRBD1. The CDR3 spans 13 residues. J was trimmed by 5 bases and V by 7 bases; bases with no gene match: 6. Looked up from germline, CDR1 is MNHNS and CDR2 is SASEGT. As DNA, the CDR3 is TGTGCCAGCATTTTACAGGGGGGGACTGAAGCTTTCTTT. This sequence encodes CASILQGGTEAFF.

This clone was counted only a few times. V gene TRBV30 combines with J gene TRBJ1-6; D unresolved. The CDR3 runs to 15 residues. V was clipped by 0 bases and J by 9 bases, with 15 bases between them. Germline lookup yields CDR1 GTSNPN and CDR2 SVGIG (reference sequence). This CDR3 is CAWSVWEGFSSPLHF. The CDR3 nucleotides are TGTGCCTGGAGTGTATGGGAGGGTTTCAGTTCACCCCTCCACTTT.

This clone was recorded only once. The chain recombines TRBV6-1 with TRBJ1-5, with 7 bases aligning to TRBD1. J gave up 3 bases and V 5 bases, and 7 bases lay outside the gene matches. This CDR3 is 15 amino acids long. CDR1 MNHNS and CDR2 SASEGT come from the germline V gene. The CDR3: CASSFRDSFNQPQHF. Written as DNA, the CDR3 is TGTGCCAGCAGTTTCCGGGACAGCTTCAATCAGCCCCAGCATTTT.

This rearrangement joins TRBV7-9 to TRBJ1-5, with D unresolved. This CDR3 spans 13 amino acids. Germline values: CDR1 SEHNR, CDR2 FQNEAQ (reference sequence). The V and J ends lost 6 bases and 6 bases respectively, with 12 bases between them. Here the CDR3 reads CASSGGYGQPQHF. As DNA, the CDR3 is TGTGCCAGCAGTGGTGGGTACGGTCAGCCCCAGCATTTT. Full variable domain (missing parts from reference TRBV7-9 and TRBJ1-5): DTGVSQNPRHKITKRGQNVTFRCDPISEHNRLYWYRQTLGQGPEFLTYFQNEAQLEKSRLLSDRFSAERPKGSFSTLEIQRTEQGDSAMYLCASSGGYGQPQHFGDGTRLSIL.

The CDR3 protein is CASSYRGRGEQFF. CDR3 nucleotides: TGTGCCAGCAGTTACAGGGGCCGGGGGGAGCAGTTCTTC. This rearrangement joins TRBV6-5 to TRBJ2-1, with a tentative D call TRBD2 (6 bases). The V gene lost 2 bases and the J gene lost 10 bases, with 12 bases spanning the gap. Germline CDR1 MNHEY, CDR2 SVGAGI. CDR3 length: 13 residues.

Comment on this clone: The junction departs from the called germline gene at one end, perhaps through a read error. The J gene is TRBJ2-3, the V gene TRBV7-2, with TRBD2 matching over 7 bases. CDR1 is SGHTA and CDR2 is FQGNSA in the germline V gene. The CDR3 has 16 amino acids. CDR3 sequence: CASSQDSGARTDTQCF. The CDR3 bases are TGTGCCAGCAGCCAAGACAGCGGGGCTCGCACAGATACGCAGTGTTTT. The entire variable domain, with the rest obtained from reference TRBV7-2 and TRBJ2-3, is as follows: GAGVSQSPSNKVTEKGKDVELRCDPISGHTALYWYRQSLGQGLEFLIYFQGNSAPDKSGLPSDRFSAERTGGSVSTLTIQRTQQEDSAVYLCASSQDSGARTDTQCFGPGTRLTVL.

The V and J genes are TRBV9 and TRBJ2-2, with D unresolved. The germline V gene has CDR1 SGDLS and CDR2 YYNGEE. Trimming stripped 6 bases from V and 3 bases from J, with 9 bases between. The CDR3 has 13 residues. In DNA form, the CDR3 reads TGTGCCAGCACCCCCGACGACACCGGGGAGCTGTTTTTT. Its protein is CASTPDDTGELFF. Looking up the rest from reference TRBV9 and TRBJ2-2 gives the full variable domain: DSGVTQTPKHLITATGQRVTLRCSPRSGDLSVYWYQQSLDQGLQFLIQYYNGEERAKGNILERFSAQQFPDLHSELNLSSLELGDSALYFCASTPDDTGELFFGEGSRLTVL.

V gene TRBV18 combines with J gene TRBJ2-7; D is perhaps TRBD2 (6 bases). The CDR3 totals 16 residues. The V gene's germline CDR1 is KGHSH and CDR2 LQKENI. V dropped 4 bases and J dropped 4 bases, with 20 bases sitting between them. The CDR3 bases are TGTGCCAGCTCACGAACCGGGATCCCCGCGGGGTACGAGCAGTACTTC. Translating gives CASSRTGIPAGYEQYF.

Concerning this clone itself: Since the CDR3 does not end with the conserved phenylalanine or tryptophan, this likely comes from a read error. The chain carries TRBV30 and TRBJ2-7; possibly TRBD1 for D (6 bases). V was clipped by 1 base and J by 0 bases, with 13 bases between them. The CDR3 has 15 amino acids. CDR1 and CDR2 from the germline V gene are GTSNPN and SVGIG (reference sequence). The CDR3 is CAWSDTRTVSYEQYL. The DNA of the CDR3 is TGTGCCTGGAGTGATACTAGGACAGTCTCCTACGAGCAGTACCTC.

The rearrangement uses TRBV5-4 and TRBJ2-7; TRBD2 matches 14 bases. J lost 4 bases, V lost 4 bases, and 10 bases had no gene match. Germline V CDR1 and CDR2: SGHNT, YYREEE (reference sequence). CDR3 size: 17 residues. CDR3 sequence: CASSLPGTSGGFYEQYF. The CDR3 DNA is TGTGCCAGCAGCCTACCCGGGACTAGCGGGGGCTTTTACGAGCAGTACTTC.

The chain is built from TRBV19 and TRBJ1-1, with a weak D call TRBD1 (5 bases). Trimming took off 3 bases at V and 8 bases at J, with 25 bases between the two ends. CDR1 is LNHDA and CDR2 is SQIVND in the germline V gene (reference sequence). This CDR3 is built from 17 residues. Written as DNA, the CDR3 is TGTGCCAGTAGTATTGGCCGGGGCGGGAGGATGCGGCAGGAAGCTTTCTTT. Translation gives CASSIGRGGRMRQEAFF.

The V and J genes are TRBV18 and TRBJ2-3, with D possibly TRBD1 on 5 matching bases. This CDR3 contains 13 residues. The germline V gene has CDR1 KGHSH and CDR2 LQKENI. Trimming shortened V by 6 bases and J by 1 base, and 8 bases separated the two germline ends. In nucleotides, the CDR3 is TGTGCCAGCTCGGACATCGGCACAGATACGCAGTATTTT. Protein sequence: CASSDIGTDTQYF. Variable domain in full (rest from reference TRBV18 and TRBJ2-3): NAGVMQNPRHLVRRRGQEARLRCSPMKGHSHVYWYRQLPEEGLKFMVYLQKENIIDESGMPKERFSAEFPKEGPSILRIQQVVRGDSAAYFCASSDIGTDTQYFGPGTRLTVL.

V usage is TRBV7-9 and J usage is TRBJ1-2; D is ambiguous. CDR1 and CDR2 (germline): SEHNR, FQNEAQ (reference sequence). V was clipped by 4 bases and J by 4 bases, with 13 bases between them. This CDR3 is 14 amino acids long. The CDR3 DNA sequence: TGTGCCAGCAGCTGGGCCGGGGAGGCCTATGGCTACACCTTC. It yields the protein CASSWAGEAYGYTF.

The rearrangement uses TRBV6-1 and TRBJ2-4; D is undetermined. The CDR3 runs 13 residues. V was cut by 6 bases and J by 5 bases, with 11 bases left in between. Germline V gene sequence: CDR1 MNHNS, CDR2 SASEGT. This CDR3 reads CASSLQTQNIQYF. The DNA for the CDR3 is TGTGCCAGCAGCCTACAAACCCAAAACATTCAGTACTTC.

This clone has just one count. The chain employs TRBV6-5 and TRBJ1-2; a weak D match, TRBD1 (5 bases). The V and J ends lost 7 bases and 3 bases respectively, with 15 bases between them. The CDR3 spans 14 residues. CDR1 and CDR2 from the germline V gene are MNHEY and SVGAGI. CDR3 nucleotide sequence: TGTGCCAGCAACCGACTCTCGGGGGACTATGGCTACACCTTC. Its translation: CASNRLSGDYGYTF.

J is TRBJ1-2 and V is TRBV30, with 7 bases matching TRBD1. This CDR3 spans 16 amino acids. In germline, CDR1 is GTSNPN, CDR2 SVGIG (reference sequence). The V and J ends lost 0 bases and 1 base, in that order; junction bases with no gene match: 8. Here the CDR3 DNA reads TGTGCCTGGAGTGTAGCCCGGGACAGATTTAACTATGGCTACACCTTC. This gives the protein CAWSVARDRFNYGYTF.

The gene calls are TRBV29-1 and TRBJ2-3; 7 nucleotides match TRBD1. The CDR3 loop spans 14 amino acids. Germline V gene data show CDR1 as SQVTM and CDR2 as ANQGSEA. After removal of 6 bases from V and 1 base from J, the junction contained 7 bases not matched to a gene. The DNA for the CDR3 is TGCAGCGTGGGTCACCAGGGGGGCACAGATACGCAGTATTTT. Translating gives CSVGHQGGTDTQYF.

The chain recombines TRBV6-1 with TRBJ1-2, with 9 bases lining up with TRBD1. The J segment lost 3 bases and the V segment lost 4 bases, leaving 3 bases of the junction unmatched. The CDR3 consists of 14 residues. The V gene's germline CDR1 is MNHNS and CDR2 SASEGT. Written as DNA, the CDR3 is TGTGCCAGCAGTGGGGACAGGGCGGACTATGGCTACACCTTC. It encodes CASSGDRADYGYTF.

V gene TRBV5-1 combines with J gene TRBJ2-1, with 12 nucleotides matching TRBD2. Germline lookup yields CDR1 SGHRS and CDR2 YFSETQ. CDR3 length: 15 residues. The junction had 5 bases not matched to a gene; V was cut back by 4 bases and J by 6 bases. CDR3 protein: CASSASGGAVNEQFF. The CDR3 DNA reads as TGCGCCAGCAGCGCTAGCGGGGGGGCGGTCAATGAGCAGTTCTTC.